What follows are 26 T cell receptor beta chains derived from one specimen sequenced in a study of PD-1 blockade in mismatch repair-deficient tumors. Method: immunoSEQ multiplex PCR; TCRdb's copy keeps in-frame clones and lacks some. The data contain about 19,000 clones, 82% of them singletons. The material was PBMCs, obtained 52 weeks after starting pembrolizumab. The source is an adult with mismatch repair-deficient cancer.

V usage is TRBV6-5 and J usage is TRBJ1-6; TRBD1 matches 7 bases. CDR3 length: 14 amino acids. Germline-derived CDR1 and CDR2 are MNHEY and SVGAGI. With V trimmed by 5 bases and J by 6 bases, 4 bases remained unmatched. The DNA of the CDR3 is TGTGCCAGCAGTAACAGGGGAAGTAATTCACCCCTCCACTTT. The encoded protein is CASSNRGSNSPLHF.

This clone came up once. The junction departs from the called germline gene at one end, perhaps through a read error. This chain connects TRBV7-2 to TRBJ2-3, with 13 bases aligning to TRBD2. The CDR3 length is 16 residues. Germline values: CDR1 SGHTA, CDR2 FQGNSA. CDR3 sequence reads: CESTSGRKWGTDTQYF. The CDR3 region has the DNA TGCGAGTCGACTAGCGGGAGGAAGTGGGGCACAGATACGCAGTATTTT.

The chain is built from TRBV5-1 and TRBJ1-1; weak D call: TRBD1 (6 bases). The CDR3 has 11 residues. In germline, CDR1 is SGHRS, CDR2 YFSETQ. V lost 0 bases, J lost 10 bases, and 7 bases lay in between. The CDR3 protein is CASSLEGGAFF. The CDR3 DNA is TGCGCCAGCAGCTTGGAAGGGGGAGCTTTCTTT.

This CDR3 is CASSYGLAGGEDTQYF. In DNA, the CDR3 is TGTGCCAGCAGCTACGGACTAGCGGGAGGGGAGGATACGCAGTATTTT. The V call is TRBV5-4, the J call TRBJ2-3, with 15 bases matching TRBD2. The CDR3 runs 16 residues. Losses at the gene ends were 3 bases for V and 6 bases for J; bases not matched to a gene: 5. Looked up from germline, CDR1 is SGHNT and CDR2 is YYREEE (reference sequence). The whole variable domain, filled in from reference TRBV5-4 and TRBJ2-3, reads ETGVTQSPTHLIKTRGQQVTLRCSSQSGHNTVSWYQQALGQGPQFIFQYYREEENGRGNFPPRFSGLQFPNYSSELNVNALELDDSALYLCASSYGLAGGEDTQYFGPGTRLTVL.

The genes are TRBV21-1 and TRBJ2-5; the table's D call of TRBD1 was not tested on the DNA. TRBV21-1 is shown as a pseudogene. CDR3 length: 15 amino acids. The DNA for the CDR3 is TGTGCCAGCAGCAAAGAACCCAGGGGCACGGGGACCCAGTACTTC. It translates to CASSKEPRGTGTQYF.

CDR3 nucleotides: TGCAGCGTCAGCCTCGGGACAGGCACAGATACGCAGTATTTT. As protein: CSVSLGTGTDTQYF. The chain carries TRBV29-1 and TRBJ2-3; 7 positions agree with TRBD1. Germline assignment: CDR1 SQVTM and CDR2 ANQGSEA. J was trimmed by 1 base and V by 6 bases; bases with no gene match: 7. The CDR3 loop spans 14 amino acids.

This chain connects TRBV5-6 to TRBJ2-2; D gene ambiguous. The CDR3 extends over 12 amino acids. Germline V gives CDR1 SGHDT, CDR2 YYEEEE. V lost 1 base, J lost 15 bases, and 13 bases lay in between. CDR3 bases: TGTGCCAGCAGCTTGTGGCAGAACCAGGTGTTTTTT. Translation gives CASSLWQNQVFF.

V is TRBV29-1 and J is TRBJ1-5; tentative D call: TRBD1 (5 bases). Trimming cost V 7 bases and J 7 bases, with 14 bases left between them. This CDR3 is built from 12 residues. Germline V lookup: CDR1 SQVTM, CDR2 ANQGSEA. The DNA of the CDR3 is TGCAGCGCGGGGGGGGTGGGACAGCCCCAGCATTTT. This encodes CSAGGVGQPQHF.

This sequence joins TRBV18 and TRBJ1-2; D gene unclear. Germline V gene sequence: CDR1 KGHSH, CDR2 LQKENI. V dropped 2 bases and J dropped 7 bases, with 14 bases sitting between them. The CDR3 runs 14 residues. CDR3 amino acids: CASSPTGDSFGYTF. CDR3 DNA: TGTGCCAGCTCACCAACCGGTGACTCCTTTGGCTACACCTTC. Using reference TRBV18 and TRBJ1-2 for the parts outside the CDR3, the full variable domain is NAGVMQNPRHLVRRRGQEARLRCSPMKGHSHVYWYRQLPEEGLKFMVYLQKENIIDESGMPKERFSAEFPKEGPSILRIQQVVRGDSAAYFCASSPTGDSFGYTFGSGTRLTVV.

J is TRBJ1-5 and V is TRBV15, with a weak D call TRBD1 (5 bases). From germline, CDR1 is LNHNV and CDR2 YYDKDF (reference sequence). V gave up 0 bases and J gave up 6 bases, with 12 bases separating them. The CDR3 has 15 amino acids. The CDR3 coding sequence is TGTGCCACCAGCAGAGATCAAGGGGAGGGTCAGCCCCAGCATTTT. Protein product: CATSRDQGEGQPQHF.

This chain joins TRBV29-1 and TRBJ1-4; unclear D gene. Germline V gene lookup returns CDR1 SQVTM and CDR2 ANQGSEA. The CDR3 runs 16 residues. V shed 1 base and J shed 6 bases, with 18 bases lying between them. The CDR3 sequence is CSVEVDDPRWDEKLFF. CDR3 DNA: TGCAGCGTTGAAGTCGACGACCCCAGGTGGGATGAAAAACTGTTTTTT.

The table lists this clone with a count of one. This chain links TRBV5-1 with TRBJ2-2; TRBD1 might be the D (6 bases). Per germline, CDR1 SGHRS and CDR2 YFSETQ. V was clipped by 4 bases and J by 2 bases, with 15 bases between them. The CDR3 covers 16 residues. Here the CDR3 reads CASSLTGRPNTGELFF. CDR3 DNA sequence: TGCGCCAGCAGCCTCACAGGGCGCCCAAACACCGGGGAGCTGTTTTTT.

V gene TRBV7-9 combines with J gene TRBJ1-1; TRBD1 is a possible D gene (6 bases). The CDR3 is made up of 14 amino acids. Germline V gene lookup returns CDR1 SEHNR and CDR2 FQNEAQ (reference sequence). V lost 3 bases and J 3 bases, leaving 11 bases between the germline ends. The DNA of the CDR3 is TGTGCCAGCAGCTTTACAGGGAGAGACACTGAAGCTTTCTTT. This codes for CASSFTGRDTEAFF.

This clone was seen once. Here the CDR3 DNA reads TGTGCCTGGAGTGCCCGTGTTTTTGGCTACACCTTC. As protein: CAWSARVFGYTF. The chain links TRBV30 to TRBJ1-2; D is uncertain. This CDR3 spans 12 amino acids. The germline CDR1 and CDR2 sequences are GTSNPN and SVGIG (reference sequence). V was trimmed by 1 base and J by 7 bases, leaving 10 bases between them.

CDR3 sequence reads: CASSLGGPQETQYF. CDR3 in DNA: TGTGCCAGCAGCCTCGGAGGACCCCAAGAGACCCAGTACTTC. The gene calls are TRBV7-7 and TRBJ2-5, with D maybe TRBD2 (5 bases). This CDR3 is 14 amino acids long. V lost 5 bases, J lost 1 base, and 11 bases lay in between. Per germline, CDR1 SSHAT and CDR2 FNYEAQ (reference sequence). The full variable domain, with the rest looked up from reference TRBV7-7 and TRBJ2-5, is GAGVSQSPRYKVTKRGQDVTLRCDPISSHATLYWYQQALGQGPEFLTYFNYEAQPDKSGLPSDRFSAERPEGSISTLTIQRTEQRDSAMYRCASSLGGPQETQYFGPGTRLLVL.

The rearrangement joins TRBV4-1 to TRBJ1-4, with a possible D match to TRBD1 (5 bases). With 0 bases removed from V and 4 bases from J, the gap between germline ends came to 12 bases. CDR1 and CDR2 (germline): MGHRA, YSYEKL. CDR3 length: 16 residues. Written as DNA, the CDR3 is TGCGCCAGCAGCCAAGATGGGAGGGGAGGTAATGAAAAACTGTTTTTT. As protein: CASSQDGRGGNEKLFF.

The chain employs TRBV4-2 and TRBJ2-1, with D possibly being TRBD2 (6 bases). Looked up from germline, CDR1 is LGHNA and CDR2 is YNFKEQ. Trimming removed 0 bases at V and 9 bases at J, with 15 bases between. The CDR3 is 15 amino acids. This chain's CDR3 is CASSQEVTGAGEQFF. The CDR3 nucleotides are TGTGCCAGCAGCCAAGAAGTAACGGGAGCGGGTGAGCAGTTCTTC.

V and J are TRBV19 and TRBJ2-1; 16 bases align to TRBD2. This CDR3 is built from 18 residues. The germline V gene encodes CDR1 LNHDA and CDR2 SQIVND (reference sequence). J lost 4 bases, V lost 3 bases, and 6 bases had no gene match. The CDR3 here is CASSMGLAGGVVYNEQFF. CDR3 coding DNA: TGTGCCAGTAGTATGGGACTAGCGGGAGGGGTTGTGTACAATGAGCAGTTCTTC. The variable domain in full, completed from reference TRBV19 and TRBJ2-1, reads DGGITQSPKYLFRKEGQNVTLSCEQNLNHDAMYWYRQDPGQGLRLIYYSQIVNDFQKGDIAEGYSVSREKKESFPLTVTSAQKNPTAFYLCASSMGLAGGVVYNEQFFGPGTRLTVL.

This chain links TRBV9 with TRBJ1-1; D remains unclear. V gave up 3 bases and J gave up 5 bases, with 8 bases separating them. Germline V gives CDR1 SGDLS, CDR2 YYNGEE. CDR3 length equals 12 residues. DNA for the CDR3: TGTGCCAGCAGCGCCGGGGAGACTGAAGCTTTCTTT. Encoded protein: CASSAGETEAFF.

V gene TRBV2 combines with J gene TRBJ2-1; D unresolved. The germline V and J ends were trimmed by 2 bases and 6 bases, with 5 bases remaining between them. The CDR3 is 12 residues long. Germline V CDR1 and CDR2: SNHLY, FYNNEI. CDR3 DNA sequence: TGTGCCAGCAGTGAATTTAGCAATGAGCAGTTCTTC. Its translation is CASSEFSNEQFF.

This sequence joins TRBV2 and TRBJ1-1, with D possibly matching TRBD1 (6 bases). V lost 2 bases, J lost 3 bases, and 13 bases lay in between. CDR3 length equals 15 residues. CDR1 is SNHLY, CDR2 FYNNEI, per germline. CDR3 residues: CASSEFVQGDTEAFF. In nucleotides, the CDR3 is TGTGCCAGCAGTGAATTCGTACAGGGCGACACTGAAGCTTTCTTT.

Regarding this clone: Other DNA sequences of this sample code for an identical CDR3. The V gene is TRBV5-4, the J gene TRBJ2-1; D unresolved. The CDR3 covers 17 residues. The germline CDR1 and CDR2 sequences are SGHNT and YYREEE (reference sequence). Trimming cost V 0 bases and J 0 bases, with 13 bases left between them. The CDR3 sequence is CASSLGGHLSSYNEQFF. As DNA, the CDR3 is TGTGCCAGCAGCTTGGGCGGTCATCTGAGCTCCTACAATGAGCAGTTCTTC.

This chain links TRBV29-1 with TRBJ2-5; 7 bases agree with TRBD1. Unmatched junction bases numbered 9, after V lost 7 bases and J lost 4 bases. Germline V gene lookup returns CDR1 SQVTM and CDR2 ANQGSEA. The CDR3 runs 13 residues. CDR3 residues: CSAKGAGVETQYF. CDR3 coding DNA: TGCAGCGCCAAGGGGGCAGGGGTAGAGACCCAGTACTTC.

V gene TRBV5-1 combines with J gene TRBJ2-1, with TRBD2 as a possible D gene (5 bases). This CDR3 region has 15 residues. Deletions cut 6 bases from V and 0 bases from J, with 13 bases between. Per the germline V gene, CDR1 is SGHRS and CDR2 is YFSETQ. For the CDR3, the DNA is TGCGCCAGCATGCTCAGTGGGAGCTCCTACAATGAGCAGTTCTTC. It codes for CASMLSGSSYNEQFF.

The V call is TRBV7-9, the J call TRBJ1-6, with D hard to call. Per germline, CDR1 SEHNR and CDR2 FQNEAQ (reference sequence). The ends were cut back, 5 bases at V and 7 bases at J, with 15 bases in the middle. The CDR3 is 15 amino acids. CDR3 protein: CASSPGYSGNSPLHF. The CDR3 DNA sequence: TGTGCCAGCAGCCCGGGGTATTCGGGCAATTCACCCCTCCACTTT.

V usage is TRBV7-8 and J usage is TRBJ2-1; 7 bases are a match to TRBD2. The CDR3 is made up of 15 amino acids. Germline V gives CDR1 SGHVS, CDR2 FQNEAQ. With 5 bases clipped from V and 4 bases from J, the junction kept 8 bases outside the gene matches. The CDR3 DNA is TGTGCCAGCAGCCTCCGGGGGGATTCTTACAATGAGCAGTTCTTC. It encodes CASSLRGDSYNEQFF.